The clone carrying this TCR beta chain was seen more than once but under ten times. Primed by a sample-barcoded 5' primer and a J-beta primer mix, a second PCR proceeded for 7 to 11 cycles. TCRdb itself ran the 5' RACE reads through MiXCR, one entry per CDR3 protein. Of about a million distinct CDR3 sequences listed, around 48% were seen once; the top ten hold 13%. Donors each provided 7.5 to 10 milliliters of peripheral blood. The data stem from a study of blood T cells in healthy people across ages. CDR1 is SEHNR and CDR2 is FQNEAQ in the germline V gene (reference sequence). Between the trimmed V and J ends, which lost 4 bases and 7 bases, there was a span of 20 bases. The CDR3 sequence is 15 residues long.

The receptor's source is a man younger than 45 in good health. V is TRBV7-9 and J is TRBJ2-7, with a possible D match to TRBD2 (6 bases). The sample was blood. The CDR3 coding sequence is TGTGCCAGCAGCTCGCGACTAGACACCTACGAGGAGCAGTACTTC. This codes for CASSSRLDTYEEQYF. The full variable domain, its missing parts supplied by reference TRBV7-9 and TRBJ2-7, is DTGVSQNPRHKITKRGQNVTFRCDPISEHNRLYWYRQTLGQGPEFLTYFQNEAQLEKSRLLSDRFSAERPKGSFSTLEIQRTEQGDSAMYLCASSSRLDTYEEQYFGPGTRLTVT.